This TCR beta chain was identified during a study of cytomegalovirus exposure and HLA in healthy donors. This clone was recorded a few times. What it binds is not known. V shed 0 bases, J shed 10 bases, and the junction held 4 bases outside the gene matches. Germline V lookup: CDR1 SGHRS, CDR2 YFSETQ. The CDR3 consists of 15 residues. Researchers ran the PCR with 60 Vbeta and 13 Jbeta primers. Clones were read by immunoSEQ multiplex PCR, and TCRdb kept only the in-frame ones, dropping some. The repertoire consists of under 200,000 clones, with roughly 73% occurring once and the leading ten covering around 1.3%. Study-wide results and caveats: Under in vitro conditions, a few CMV-associated chains were confirmed as specific for CMV antigens. The authors listed around 150 TCR beta chains as cytomegalovirus-associated. A reported reduction in N-insertions relative to the roughly 640-donor mean was seen in an Asian-associated ancestry cluster in a later analysis.

The sample taken for sequencing was PBMCs. The chain recombines TRBV5-1 with TRBJ1-6, with TRBD1 matching over 10 bases. The origin of this receptor is a woman in her 30s in good health and CMV-seronegative. CDR3 DNA: TGCGCCAGCAGCTTGGGGACAGGGGGTCAGTCACCCCTCCACTTT. This gives the protein CASSLGTGGQSPLHF.